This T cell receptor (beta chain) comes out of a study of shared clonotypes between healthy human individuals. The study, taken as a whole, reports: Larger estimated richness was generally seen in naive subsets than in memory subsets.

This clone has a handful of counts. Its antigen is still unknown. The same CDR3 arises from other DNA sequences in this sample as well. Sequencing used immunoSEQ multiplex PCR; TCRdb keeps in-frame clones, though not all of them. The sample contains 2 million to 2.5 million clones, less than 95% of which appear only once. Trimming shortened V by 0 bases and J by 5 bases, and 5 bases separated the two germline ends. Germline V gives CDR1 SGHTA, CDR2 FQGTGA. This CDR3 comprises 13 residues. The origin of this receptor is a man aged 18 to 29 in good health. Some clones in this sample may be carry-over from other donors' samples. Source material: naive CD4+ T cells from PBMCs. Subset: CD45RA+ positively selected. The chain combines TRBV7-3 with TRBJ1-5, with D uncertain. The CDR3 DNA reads TGTGCCAGCAGCTTAACGGCGGATCAGCCCCAGCATTTT. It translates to CASSLTADQPQHF.